The TCR beta chain under discussion was sequenced for a study of cytomegalovirus exposure and HLA in healthy donors. General observations from the study: Sequencing probably produced one cluster of sequence variants that were highly shared.

Vbeta (60) and Jbeta (13) primers were used in the PCR. The data were produced by immunoSEQ multiplex PCR, yet TCRdb's version contains in-frame clones alone and is incomplete. The profile covers 150,000 to 200,000 clones, with roughly 77% appearing a single time and about 7.7% taken by the ten largest. As concerns this clone: Its matching antigen is unknown.

The CDR3 consists of 15 residues. V was pared by 1 base and J by 0 bases, with 10 bases between. Germline values: CDR1 SGHTA, CDR2 FQGNSA. The sample was PBMCs. This TCR was recovered from a middle-aged woman in good health and CMV-seropositive. The chain links TRBV7-2 to TRBJ2-7; a weak D match, TRBD2 (6 bases). CDR3 sequence (DNA): TGTGCCAGCAGCTTAGGGGGGACTTTCTCCTACGAGCAGTACTTC. Translating gives CASSLGGTFSYEQYF. The full variable domain, its missing parts supplied by reference TRBV7-2 and TRBJ2-7, is GAGVSQSPSNKVTEKGKDVELRCDPISGHTALYWYRQSLGQGLEFLIYFQGNSAPDKSGLPSDRFSAERTGGSVSTLTIQRTQQEDSAVYLCASSLGGTFSYEQYFGPGTRLTVT.